These T cell receptor beta chains were read from a single sample in a study of T cells after yellow fever vaccination. TCRdb itself ran the 5' RACE reads through MiXCR, one entry per CDR3 protein. The table includes fewer than 400,000 distinct CDR3 sequences, around 6.4% detected once. Material: PBMCs, obtained 5 days after the yellow fever booster vaccination. These receptors were collected from a man in his thirties or forties who received the YFV17D yellow fever vaccine. Both conserved end residues are part of each CDR3. A D gene is named only where the DNA matches it firmly. Size is omitted from some rows. Given values are once, few, many or a class for expanded clones.

clone_size	d_call	j_call	v_call	cdr3_aa	cdr3_nt
few	TRBD2	TRBJ2-2	TRBV4-2	CASSQLTSGANTGELFF	TGTGCCAGCAGCCAACTGACTAGCGGAGCGAACACCGGGGAGCTGTTTTTT
many	TRBD2	TRBJ2-7	TRBV12-3/TRBV12-4	CASRGTTTAYEQYF	TGTGCCAGCAGAGGGACTACCACAGCCTACGAGCAGTACTTC
many	-	TRBJ1-5	TRBV5-5	CASSLGRAANQPQHF	TGTGCCAGCAGCTTGGGTCGGGCAGCCAATCAGCCCCAGCATTTT
-	-	TRBJ2-5	TRBV24-1	CATPRQTQYF	TGTGCCACCCCACGGCAGACCCAGTACTTC
-	-	TRBJ2-1	TRBV20-1	CSATDSPYNEQFF	TGCAGTGCTACGGACAGTCCCTACAATGAGCAGTTCTTC
many	-	TRBJ2-5	TRBV5-1	CASEEDGQETQYF	TGCGCCAGCGAGGAGGACGGCCAAGAGACCCAGTACTTC
few	TRBD2	TRBJ2-1	TRBV4-3	CASSQDLRLAGGTYNEQFF	TGCGCCAGCAGCCAAGACCTTCGACTAGCGGGAGGGACCTACAATGAGCAGTTCTTC
few	-	TRBJ2-5	TRBV3-1	CASSLGTGTDGTQYF	TGTGCCAGCAGCCTCGGAACCGGGACCGACGGGACCCAGTACTTC
few	TRBD1	TRBJ2-7	TRBV29-1	CSVLQGHEQYF	TGCAGCGTATTACAGGGGCACGAGCAGTACTTC
few	TRBD2	TRBJ2-7	TRBV7-2	CASNPSGTEVEQYF	TGTGCCAGCAACCCTAGCGGGACGGAAGTCGAGCAGTACTTC
once	-	TRBJ2-3	TRBV6-1	CASSPRGAMTDTQYF	TGTGCCAGCAGCCCCCGGGGGGCTATGACAGATACGCAGTATTTT
many	TRBD2	TRBJ2-5	TRBV11-2	CASSLKPSGRTQETQYF	TGTGCCAGCAGCTTAAAACCAAGCGGGAGGACTCAAGAGACCCAGTACTTC
many	-	TRBJ2-2	TRBV9	CASSVVAENTGELFF	TGTGCCAGCAGCGTAGTTGCGGAAAACACCGGGGAGCTGTTTTTT
-	-	TRBJ2-2	TRBV5-4	CASSDPFEGRTGELFF	TGTGCCAGCAGCGATCCTTTCGAGGGCCGCACCGGGGAGCTGTTTTTT
-	TRBD2	TRBJ2-1	TRBV4-3	CASSQMTSGRDEQFF	TGCGCCAGCAGCCAAATGACTAGCGGGAGGGATGAGCAGTTCTTC
few	-	TRBJ2-3	TRBV12-3/TRBV12-4	CASRREGDTQYF	TGTGCCAGCAGGCGGGAAGGAGATACGCAGTATTTT
-	-	TRBJ1-1	TRBV12-3/TRBV12-4	CASTDSPTMAFF	TGTGCCAGCACCGACTCCCCTACGATGGCTTTCTTT
few	TRBD2	TRBJ2-1	TRBV20-1	CSAANSGINEQFF	TGCAGTGCTGCGAATAGCGGGATCAATGAGCAGTTCTTC
few	-	TRBJ2-1	TRBV25-1	CASSPMGRSSYNEQFF	TGTGCCAGCAGTCCGATGGGCCGGAGCTCCTACAATGAGCAGTTCTTC
few	TRBD2	TRBJ2-7	TRBV7-2	CASSSGTTPYEQYF	TGTGCCAGCAGCTCCGGGACTACGCCCTACGAGCAGTACTTC
many	-	TRBJ2-2	TRBV20-1	CSALGVHTGELFF	TGCAGTGCATTAGGAGTACACACCGGGGAGCTGTTTTTT
-	-	TRBJ2-7	TRBV14	CASSQARQGTHSGEQYF	TGTGCCAGCAGCCAAGCAAGACAAGGGACTCACTCGGGGGAGCAGTACTTC
-	TRBD1	TRBJ1-2	TRBV30	CAWDRGYGYTF	TGTGCCTGGGACAGGGGTTATGGCTACACCTTC
many	-	TRBJ1-1	TRBV7-2	CASSNMGPGAFF	TGTGCCAGCAGTAATATGGGGCCTGGAGCTTTCTTT
few	-	TRBJ2-7	TRBV19	CASTEGSTRGGYEQYF	TGTGCCAGTACCGAAGGCTCTACCAGGGGCGGCTACGAGCAGTACTTC
many	-	TRBJ1-2	TRBV7-2	CASSGDAGTSYGYTF	TGTGCCAGCAGCGGGGATGCAGGCACTAGCTATGGCTACACCTTC
-	-	TRBJ2-7	TRBV20-1	CSASRTLAYEQYF	TGCAGTGCTAGCCGTACCCTTGCGTACGAGCAGTACTTC
few	-	TRBJ2-3	TRBV7-6	CASSPGAGISTDTQYF	TGTGCCAGCAGCCCGGGGGCAGGGATTAGCACAGATACGCAGTATTTT
-	-	TRBJ1-1	TRBV28	CASSLIRATLGAEAFF	TGTGCCAGCAGTTTAATCAGGGCCACTCTAGGTGCTGAAGCTTTCTTT
-	-	TRBJ2-2	TRBV18	CASSPLSWDTGELFF	TGTGCCAGCTCACCACTGTCATGGGACACCGGGGAGCTGTTTTTT
few	TRBD2	TRBJ2-4	TRBV6-1	CASRQLAVENIQYF	TGTGCCAGCAGACAACTAGCGGTGGAGAACATTCAGTACTTC
few	TRBD1	TRBJ2-2	TRBV4-3	CASSQDRDRGTGELFF	TGCGCCAGCAGCCAAGACCGGGACAGGGGAACCGGGGAGCTGTTTTTT
-	-	TRBJ2-2	TRBV5-1	CASSLTNNPNGELFF	TGCGCCAGCAGCTTGACCAACAACCCTAACGGGGAGCTGTTTTTT